The 15 T cell receptor beta chains reported below all come from one sample, sequenced in a study of T cell clonality in common variable immunodeficiency. Clones were sequenced by immunoSEQ multiplex PCR, and TCRdb holds only the in-frame ones, with some missing. The specimen gives around 45,000 clones without singletons; the ten biggest hold 2.5% to 3%. Sequencing was performed on peripheral blood mononuclear cells. The receptor source for this set is a person aged 18 to 75 in good health.

About this clone: Read sequence stops 3 residues before the CDR3 end, and the germline J gene provides the missing end. The rearrangement joins TRBV7-9 to TRBJ2-1; 11 nucleotides agree with TRBD2. The V gene end was trimmed by 2 bases and the J gene end by 5 bases; junction bases not matched to a gene: 2. This CDR3 contains 15 residues. Germline assignment: CDR1 SEHNR and CDR2 FQNEAQ (reference sequence). The covered CDR3 bases are TGTGCCAGCAGCTTATCACTAGCGGGGGACAATGAG. As protein: CASSLSLAGDNE. The entire CDR3 reads CASSLSLAGDNEQFF.

This clone was seen repeatedly, ten times or more. The read comes to an end 3 residues before the CDR3 does, leaving the germline J gene to fill in the end. V and J are TRBV2 and TRBJ2-3, with unresolved D. The germline V and J ends were trimmed by 1 base and 4 bases, with 9 bases remaining between them. Germline V CDR1 and CDR2: SNHLY, FYNNEI. The CDR3 contains 14 residues. The CDR3 sequence is CASSEEQPADTQYF. CDR3 DNA (partial): TGTGCCAGCAGTGAAGAACAACCTGCAGATACG.

Comment on this clone: Read coverage stops 3 residues before the CDR3 terminus; the germline J gene supplies the remainder. The gene calls are TRBV19 and TRBJ2-1; tentative D call: TRBD2 (6 bases). V shed 5 bases and J shed 0 bases, with 17 bases lying between them. The CDR3 contains 17 residues. Germline lookup yields CDR1 LNHDA and CDR2 SQIVND (reference sequence). The CDR3 loop reads CASSSTRRVSSYNEQFF. The part of the CDR3 DNA that was read is TGTGCCAGTAGTTCGACTAGGAGGGTGAGCTCCTACAATGAG.

This clone was counted between two and nine times. The read terminates 3 residues before the CDR3 end, so the remaining end is supplied by the germline J gene. The chain uses TRBV5-5 and TRBJ1-3; the D gene is possibly TRBD1 (6 bases). Germline loops: CDR1 SGHKS, CDR2 YYEKEE (reference sequence). Trimming removed 5 bases from V and 0 bases from J, with 12 bases in between. This CDR3 spans 15 amino acids. The sequenced part of the CDR3 DNA is TGTGCCAGCAGTGGCGGGACACTCTCTGGAAACACC. The encoded protein is CASSGGTLSGNT. The full CDR3 is CASSGGTLSGNTIYF.

This clone was picked up a small number of times. The CDR3 end is not reached by the read, which stops 3 residues before it; the germline J gene fills it in. Other DNA sequences of this sample code for an identical CDR3. The V call is TRBV18, the J call TRBJ1-2; 9 bases fit TRBD1. Germline V lookup: CDR1 KGHSH, CDR2 LQKENI. The CDR3 runs to 15 residues. The CDR3 DNA, read in part, is TGTGCCAGCTCACCCCCCTCGGGACAGGGTTACGAC. Translated: CASSPPSGQGYD. The entire CDR3 sequence reads CASSPPSGQGYDYTF.

The table lists this clone with many counts. The read ends 3 residues shy of where the CDR3 ends; the end is completed using the germline J gene. The J gene is TRBJ1-5, the V gene TRBV20-1; TRBD1 might be the D (6 bases). CDR1 and CDR2 from the germline V gene are DFQATT and SNEGSKA (reference sequence). V was pared by 5 bases and J by 2 bases, with 16 bases between. This CDR3 is built from 15 residues. CDR3 loop: CSAQGEQGRNQPQHF. The sequenced part of the CDR3 DNA is TGCAGTGCTCAGGGCGAACAGGGTCGCAATCAGCCC.

This clone has ten or more counts. The missing CDR3 end, 3 residues past where the read stops, is filled in from the germline J gene. The chain combines TRBV4-1 with TRBJ1-6; D might be TRBD1 (5 bases). Germline lookup yields CDR1 MGHRA and CDR2 YSYEKL. Trimming cost V 0 bases and J 7 bases, with 16 bases left between them. The CDR3 consists of 17 residues. CDR3 sequence reads: CASSQDRGTGKNSPLHF. The covered CDR3 bases are TGCGCCAGCAGCCAAGATCGTGGAACAGGTAAAAATTCACCC.

About this clone itself: The CDR3 is cut off 3 residues early in the read; its end comes from the germline J gene. This chain links TRBV19 with TRBJ1-5, with 7 bases matching TRBD1. J was trimmed by 0 bases and V by 6 bases; bases with no gene match: 5. The CDR3 has 15 residues. Germline CDR1 and CDR2: LNHDA and SQIVND (reference sequence). The CDR3 region is CASRTGTVSNQPQHF. The covered CDR3 bases are TGTGCCAGTAGGACCGGGACAGTTAGCAATCAGCCC.

This clone came up many times. The sequence runs out 3 residues before the end of the CDR3; the remainder is reconstructed from the germline J gene. The chain has TRBV10-3 and TRBJ2-3, with D perhaps matching TRBD2 (7 bases). Germline V lookup: CDR1 ENHRY, CDR2 SYGVKD. CDR3 length: 16 residues. Trimming removed 0 bases at V and 0 bases at J, with 10 bases between. The CDR3 DNA, read in part, is TGTGCCATCAGTGAGTCGCGGGGGCCCAGCACAGATACG. Translation gives CAISESRGPSTDT. The full CDR3 protein reads CAISESRGPSTDTQYF.

This clone was counted at least ten times. The read finishes 3 residues shy of the CDR3 end, and the germline J gene is used to complete it. The J gene is TRBJ2-3, the V gene TRBV7-3; TRBD2 aligns across 10 bases. From germline, CDR1 is SGHTA and CDR2 FQGTGA. CDR3 length equals 15 residues. J lost 6 bases, V lost 5 bases, and 8 bases had no gene match. The CDR3 sequence is CASSPSGGAYDTQYF. Incomplete CDR3 DNA: TGTGCCAGCAGCCCGAGCGGGGGGGCCTATGATACG.

At least ten counts were recorded for this clone. The read falls 3 residues short of the CDR3 end, and the missing part is taken from the germline J gene. The chain combines TRBV30 with TRBJ2-3, with 8 bases lining up with TRBD2. Trimming at V came to 6 bases and at J to 5 bases, leaving 10 bases not matched to a gene. This CDR3 is 14 amino acids long. The germline V gene encodes CDR1 GTSNPN and CDR2 SVGIG (reference sequence). The covered CDR3 bases are TGTGCCTGCCAAGCGGGCCTAGCGGGAGATACG. It yields the protein CACQAGLAGDT. The complete CDR3 reads CACQAGLAGDTQYF.

This clone was counted many times. The read is 3 residues too short to cover the CDR3 end, so that end is filled in from the germline J gene. This rearrangement joins TRBV2 to TRBJ2-3; D ambiguous. Trimming took off 6 bases at V and 2 bases at J, with 12 bases between the two ends. The CDR3 covers 14 residues. Germline V CDR1 and CDR2: SNHLY, FYNNEI. CDR3 protein: CASRREVDTDTQYF. Incomplete CDR3 DNA: TGTGCCAGCAGACGTGAGGTTGACACAGATACG.

This clone was counted ten times or more. From the germline J gene comes the end of the CDR3, since the read stops 3 residues before it. This chain connects TRBV12-3 or TRBV12-4 to TRBJ1-4; no clear D gene. CDR3 size: 15 residues. Trimming took off 7 bases at V and 8 bases at J, with 20 bases between the two ends. CDR3 DNA, as far as it was read: TGTGCCAGCAACCCTCGGGGAGGGCTAGAGGAAAAA. It yields the protein CASNPRGGLEEK. From start to end, the CDR3 is CASNPRGGLEEKLFF.

This clone occurred many times. Read coverage stops 3 residues before the CDR3 terminus; the germline J gene supplies the remainder. J is TRBJ2-1 and V is TRBV6-2 or TRBV6-3, with 8 bases that match TRBD1. Germline V lookup: CDR1 MNHEY, CDR2 SVGEGT. The J segment lost 1 base and the V segment lost 6 bases, leaving 5 bases of the junction unmatched. This CDR3 is built from 15 residues. CDR3 sequence: CASRHRQGSYNEQFF. Partial CDR3 DNA: TGTGCCAGCAGACACCGACAGGGGTCCTACAATGAG.

Of note for this clone: The read halts 3 residues ahead of the CDR3 end, with the missing end drawn from the germline J gene. This sequence joins TRBV2 and TRBJ1-2; D may be TRBD1 (6 bases). There are 15 residues in the CDR3. Per the germline V gene, CDR1 is SNHLY and CDR2 is FYNNEI. Trimming left V 7 bases short and J 2 bases short, with 17 bases between. CDR3 in amino acids: CASKEGSGANYGYTF. The CDR3 bases that were read are TGTGCCAGCAAGGAGGGGTCAGGGGCCAACTATGGC.